Listed below are T cell receptor beta chains from one sample, sequenced in a study of blood T cell repertoires in COVID-19. This table comes from immunoSEQ multiplex PCR, and its TCRdb copy is limited to in-frame clones, with some not included. The data contain some 270,000 clones, roughly 83% of them seen just once; the ten biggest clones take up approximately 6.2%. Input material: peripheral blood. These receptor sequences come from a woman of 80 years or more with COVID-19, enrolled during active disease. Each CDR3 is given with its conserved first and last residue. Each record gives: clone size, V gene, D gene, J gene, CDR3 DNA, CDR3 protein. A D gene is named only where the DNA matches it firmly. A row's size may be missing; if present it is once, few, many or a size class.

clone size: .; V gene: TRBV28; D gene: .; J gene: TRBJ1-2; CDR3 DNA: TGTGCCAGCAGATCTTTGGTGAGCTATGGCTACACCTTC; CDR3 protein: CASRSLVSYGYTF
clone size: .; V gene: TRBV3-1/TRBV3-2; D gene: .; J gene: TRBJ1-1; CDR3 DNA: TGTGCCAGCAGCCAAGGTGGCAGAGACTCCGAAGCTTTCTTT; CDR3 protein: CASSQGGRDSEAFF
clone size: .; V gene: TRBV20-1; D gene: .; J gene: TRBJ1-1; CDR3 DNA: TGCAGTGCTAGTCTCCCAAAGGGGCGCATGAACACTGAAGCTTTCTTT; CDR3 protein: CSASLPKGRMNTEAFF
clone size: .; V gene: TRBV19; D gene: .; J gene: TRBJ1-2; CDR3 DNA: TGTGCCAGCAGTGGCCCCAACTATGGCTACACCTTC; CDR3 protein: CASSGPNYGYTF
clone size: .; V gene: TRBV4-1; D gene: .; J gene: TRBJ2-5; CDR3 DNA: TGCGCCAGCAGCCAACCGCAGGGTAGAGAGACCCAGTACTTC; CDR3 protein: CASSQPQGRETQYF
clone size: .; V gene: TRBV3-1/TRBV3-2; D gene: .; J gene: TRBJ1-6; CDR3 DNA: TGTGCCAGCAGCCAAGATAGCAGAACCCTCCACTTT; CDR3 protein: CASSQDSRTLHF
clone size: .; V gene: TRBV11-2; D gene: .; J gene: TRBJ1-1; CDR3 DNA: TGTGCCAGCAGCTCTCAAGGAGGGACCGTCTTGAACACTGAAGCTTTCTTT; CDR3 protein: CASSSQGGTVLNTEAFF
clone size: .; V gene: TRBV7-3; D gene: .; J gene: TRBJ1-4; CDR3 DNA: TGTGCCAGCAGCTTAATAGGGGCCACCCCTGCAACTAATGTGGACACTAATGAAAAACTGTTTTTT; CDR3 protein: CASSLIGATPATNVDTNEKLFF
clone size: .; V gene: TRBV18; D gene: .; J gene: TRBJ1-5; CDR3 DNA: TGTGCCAGCTCAGGGCGCAATCAGCCCCAGCATTTT; CDR3 protein: CASSGRNQPQHF
clone size: once; V gene: TRBV11-2; D gene: .; J gene: TRBJ2-7; CDR3 DNA: TGTGCCAGCAGCCGCGTGAAGGAGCAGTACTTC; CDR3 protein: CASSRVKEQYF
clone size: .; V gene: TRBV2; D gene: TRBD2; J gene: TRBJ2-1; CDR3 DNA: TGTGCCAGCACCGGGCGGGGGGCTCGCTCCTACAATGAGCAGTTCTTC; CDR3 protein: CASTGRGARSYNEQFF
clone size: .; V gene: TRBV28; D gene: .; J gene: TRBJ1-2; CDR3 DNA: TGTGCCAGCAGTGCGGGTTCTAGGGGCTACACCTTC; CDR3 protein: CASSAGSRGYTF
clone size: .; V gene: TRBV28; D gene: TRBD1; J gene: TRBJ1-4; CDR3 DNA: TGTGCCAGCAGTTCCTCTTGGTGGGACAGGGGAGGTGGCACTAATGAAAAACTGTTTTTT; CDR3 protein: CASSSSWWDRGGGTNEKLFF
clone size: .; V gene: TRBV30; D gene: .; J gene: TRBJ1-1; CDR3 DNA: TGTGCCTGGATGAGACAGGCATACACTGAAGCTTTCTTT; CDR3 protein: CAWMRQAYTEAFF
clone size: .; V gene: TRBV6-2/TRBV6-3; D gene: .; J gene: TRBJ1-1; CDR3 DNA: TGTGCCAGCAGTTTACGGGGGGGAAACACTGAAGCTTTCTTT; CDR3 protein: CASSLRGGNTEAFF
clone size: .; V gene: TRBV7-3; D gene: .; J gene: TRBJ1-1; CDR3 DNA: TGTGCCAGCAGCTTAGGATATAAGGGGCCCCTGAACACTGAAGCTTTCTTT; CDR3 protein: CASSLGYKGPLNTEAFF
clone size: .; V gene: TRBV10-1; D gene: .; J gene: TRBJ2-1; CDR3 DNA: TGCGCCAGCGGCTTGGGCGAGTCCATTGGTCCCCTCTCCTACAATGAGCAGTTCTTC; CDR3 protein: CASGLGESIGPLSYNEQFF
clone size: .; V gene: TRBV18; D gene: TRBD1; J gene: TRBJ1-2; CDR3 DNA: TGTGCCAGCTCACCCTTGTCGCGGACAGGGGGTTTCGATGGCTACACCTTC; CDR3 protein: CASSPLSRTGGFDGYTF
clone size: .; V gene: TRBV5-1; D gene: .; J gene: TRBJ1-1; CDR3 DNA: TGCGCCAGCAGCTTAAAGGGAGAGAACACTGAAGCTTTCTTT; CDR3 protein: CASSLKGENTEAFF
clone size: .; V gene: TRBV30; D gene: .; J gene: TRBJ2-5; CDR3 DNA: TGTGCCTGGAGTGTAGCTGGAGGAGAGACCCAGTACTTC; CDR3 protein: CAWSVAGGETQYF